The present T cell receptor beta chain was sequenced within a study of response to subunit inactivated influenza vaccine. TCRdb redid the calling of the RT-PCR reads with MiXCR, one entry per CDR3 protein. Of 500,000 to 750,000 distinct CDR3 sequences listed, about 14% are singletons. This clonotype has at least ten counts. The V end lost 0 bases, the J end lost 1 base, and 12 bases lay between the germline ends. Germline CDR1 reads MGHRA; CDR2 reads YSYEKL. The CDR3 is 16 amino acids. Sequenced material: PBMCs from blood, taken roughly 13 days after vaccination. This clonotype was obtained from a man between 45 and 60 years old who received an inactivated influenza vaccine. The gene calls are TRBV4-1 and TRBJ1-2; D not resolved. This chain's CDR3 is CASSQEESLVNYGYTF. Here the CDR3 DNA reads TGCGCCAGCAGCCAAGAGGAGAGTTTAGTTAACTATGGCTACACCTTC.